This T cell receptor beta chain was recorded in a study of blood T cell repertoires in COVID-19. Study-wide context: COVID-19 samples collected from the United States, Italy and Spain covered acute and convalescent phases. T cells, B-cell-depleted T cells, or PBMCs provided the cDNA or gDNA that served as material.

Those designated as exposed participants met a COVID-19 case within 2 weeks before study entry. V lost 2 bases to trimming and J lost 3 bases; unmatched junction nucleotides: 7. Germline values: CDR1 SGDLS, CDR2 YYNGEE. The CDR3 runs 15 residues. Study processing details: Estimation of nucleated cell counts was performed using reference gene primer amplification. Here immunoSEQ multiplex PCR was the method, and the copy in TCRdb shows in-frame clones only, minus some. That table supplies the V and J calls and clone size; D and trimming were determined from the DNA. The sample records around 140,000 clones, about nine tenths being singletons.

The chain employs TRBV9 and TRBJ1-1, with 7 bases aligning to TRBD1. Sequencing was done on a sample of PBMCs or T cells enriched from blood (not recorded which). The TCR sequence derives from a woman aged 35 to 49 who had been exposed to COVID-19. The CDR3 sequence: CASSVPQGPDTEAFF. CDR3 in DNA: TGTGCCAGCAGCGTCCCACAGGGGCCGGACACTGAAGCTTTCTTT.